Presented here are 17 T cell receptor beta chains from one specimen sequenced in a study of early T cells in non-severe SARS-CoV-2 infection (dated by TCRdb to about 2021). Library preparation was by 5' RACE. TCRdb shows the sequencer as NextSeq 500. The public reads were reprocessed in TCRdb via fastp at Q25 and MiXCR, keeping in-frame beta chains. When rows share a CDR3 protein, they turn into one entry using the most common DNA and genes. This sample is represented by about 69,000 distinct CDR3 sequences; about 9% of them were singletons. Around 5.5% of the sample comes from the top ten. What was sequenced was whole blood. These receptors originate from an adult who was a healthcare worker with PCR-confirmed SARS-CoV-2 infection or an uninfected control (not recorded which).

V and J are TRBV7-2 and TRBJ2-7, with D possibly being TRBD2 (6 bases). Per germline, CDR1 SGHTA and CDR2 FQGNSA. Trimming pared 2 bases from V and 4 bases from J, leaving 21 bases between. There are 17 residues in the CDR3. The CDR3 bases are TGTGCCAGCAGCTTATATTTGTCGGGAGAAGAAGATTACGAGCAGTACTTC. Translation: CASSLYLSGEEDYEQYF.

This sequence joins TRBV27 and TRBJ2-1; D not resolved. Germline CDR1 MNHEY, CDR2 SMNVEV (reference sequence). V lost 6 bases and J lost 6, with 12 bases in between. The CDR3 loop spans 13 amino acids. CDR3 DNA: TGTGCCAGCAGCACGGACCCGATCAATGAGCAGTTCTTC. This codes for CASSTDPINEQFF.

This clonotype came up many times. This sequence joins TRBV7-3 and TRBJ2-3, with 11 bases identical to TRBD2. This CDR3 has 14 residues. Germline V gene lookup returns CDR1 SGHTA and CDR2 FQGTGA. V trimming: 4 bases; J trimming: 6 bases; junction bases outside the gene matches: 3. The chain's CDR3 is CASSSGLAGDTQYF. As DNA, the CDR3 is TGTGCCAGCAGCTCAGGACTAGCGGGTGATACGCAGTATTTT.

The chain carries TRBV6-2 or TRBV6-3 and TRBJ2-1; D is unclear. This CDR3 has 14 amino acids. Trimming pared 2 bases from V and 6 bases from J, leaving 11 bases between. Germline V gene data show CDR1 as MNHEY and CDR2 as SVGEGT. The CDR3 region is CASSYRVAGNEQFF. As DNA, the CDR3 is TGTGCCAGCAGTTACCGGGTAGCAGGCAATGAGCAGTTCTTC.

The table lists this clonotype with many counts. The chain couples TRBV11-1 to TRBJ2-1; D may be TRBD2 (5 bases). This CDR3 is 13 amino acids long. Trimming left V 3 bases short and J 9 bases short, with 12 bases between. CDR1 and CDR2 (germline): SGHAT, FQDESV (reference sequence). The CDR3 protein is CASSLRGEGEQFF. For the CDR3, the DNA is TGTGCCAGCAGCTTGAGAGGCGAGGGTGAGCAGTTCTTC.

This rearrangement joins TRBV7-2 to TRBJ2-1; D is ambiguous. Germline values: CDR1 SGHTA, CDR2 FQGNSA. V was cut by 2 bases and J by 8 bases, with 4 bases left in between. This CDR3 region has 11 residues. CDR3 protein: CASSLKDEQFF. CDR3 DNA sequence: TGTGCCAGCAGCTTAAAGGATGAGCAGTTCTTC.

This clonotype was seen only once. It may be a read error: a sequence one base away is much more abundant. The chain has TRBV9 and TRBJ1-2, with a tentative D call TRBD1 (5 bases). CDR3 length: 13 amino acids. Germline lookup yields CDR1 SGDLS and CDR2 YYNGEE. Written as DNA, the CDR3 is TGTACCAGCAGCGTAGGGGAGAACTATGGCTACACCTTC. This codes for CTSSVGENYGYTF.

The table lists this clonotype with many counts. The rearrangement links TRBV29-1 to TRBJ1-1; no clear D gene. The CDR3 spans 10 residues. Germline-derived CDR1 and CDR2 are SQVTM and ANQGSEA. Trimming left V 4 bases short and J 2 bases short, with 2 bases between. The CDR3 sequence: CSVGNTEAFF. The CDR3, as DNA: TGCAGCGTTGGTAACACTGAAGCTTTCTTT.

This clonotype was observed at least ten times. The chain joins TRBV6-1 to TRBJ1-2; D remains unclear. This CDR3 comprises 15 residues. CDR1 is MNHNS and CDR2 is SASEGT in the germline V gene. Deletions cut 1 base from V and 4 bases from J, with 13 bases between. CDR3 sequence: CASSEGGTTVYGYTF. The DNA for the CDR3 is TGTGCCAGCAGTGAAGGAGGTACCACTGTCTATGGCTACACCTTC.

The chain combines TRBV12-3 or TRBV12-4 with TRBJ1-3, with D uncertain. The length of the CDR3 is 13 residues. Between the trimmed V and J ends, which lost 7 bases and 2 bases, there was a span of 9 bases. The CDR3 DNA reads TGTGCCAGCACCGTGAATGCTGGAAACACCATATATTTT. This sequence encodes CASTVNAGNTIYF.

This clonotype was seen repeatedly, ten times or more. V is TRBV6-4 and J is TRBJ2-1, with TRBD1 matching 9 bases. Germline V gene lookup returns CDR1 MRHNA and CDR2 SNTAGT. Losses at the gene ends were 2 bases for V and 2 bases for J; bases not matched to a gene: 7. The CDR3 spans 17 residues. The CDR3 nucleotides are TGTGCCAGCAGTGACCCTGACCGGGACAGGGCCTACAATGAGCAGTTCTTC. Protein sequence: CASSDPDRDRAYNEQFF.

The chain is built from TRBV9 and TRBJ1-2; TRBD1 aligns across 7 bases. Germline trimming cut 4 bases from V and 6 bases from J; bases unmatched to any gene: 12. CDR3 length: 15 amino acids. Germline V lookup: CDR1 SGDLS, CDR2 YYNGEE. DNA of the CDR3: TGTGCCAGCAGCCCACAACCGACAGGGAGCGATGGCTACACCTTC. This codes for CASSPQPTGSDGYTF.

The chain couples TRBV6-5 to TRBJ2-5; 8 positions match TRBD2. The germline V gene has CDR1 MNHEY and CDR2 SVGAGI. CDR3 length: 12 amino acids. V shed 8 bases and J 4 bases; nucleotides not matched to a gene: 3. DNA for the CDR3: TGTGCCAGCTTACGGGGGGGAGAGACCCAGTACTTC. Its translation is CASLRGGETQYF.

CDR3 residues: CASSLGPRTEAFF. Written as DNA, the CDR3 is TGTGCCAGCAGCTTAGGGCCGAGGACTGAAGCTTTCTTT. This chain links TRBV11-2 with TRBJ1-1; D is undetermined. From germline, CDR1 is SGHAT and CDR2 FQNNGV. V was clipped by 1 base and J by 5 bases, with 8 bases between them. This CDR3 has 13 amino acids. The full variable domain, completed using reference TRBV11-2 and TRBJ1-1, is EAGVAQSPRYKIIEKRQSVAFWCNPISGHATLYWYQQILGQGPKLLIQFQNNGVVDDSQLPKDRFSAERLKGVDSTLKIQPAKLEDSAVYLCASSLGPRTEAFFGQGTRLTVV.

In this sample, this clonotype turned up many times. The chain is built from TRBV12-3 or TRBV12-4 and TRBJ2-7; TRBD1 might be the D (5 bases). V was pared by 6 bases and J by 1 base, with 10 bases between. The CDR3 is 13 residues long. CDR3 coding DNA: TGTGCCAGCAGGCCGGACACGTCCTACGAGCAGTACTTC. This codes for CASRPDTSYEQYF.

In this sample, this clonotype turned up a few times. The chain employs TRBV6-5 and TRBJ1-2; 8 nucleotides agree with TRBD1. CDR3 size: 13 residues. Germline V lookup: CDR1 MNHEY, CDR2 SVGAGI. The V gene end was trimmed by 2 bases and the J gene end by 8 bases; junction bases not matched to a gene: 4. The CDR3 spells CASSYRTGFGYTF. In nucleotides, the CDR3 is TGTGCCAGCAGTTACAGGACAGGGTTCGGCTACACCTTC.

This clonotype was counted many times. This sequence joins TRBV19 and TRBJ2-3, with 9 bases matching TRBD2. The CDR3 is made up of 16 amino acids. Per the germline V gene, CDR1 is LNHDA and CDR2 is SQIVND (reference sequence). V shed 5 bases and J 0 bases; nucleotides not matched to a gene: 6. CDR3 loop: CASSPLAGSSTDTQYF. CDR3 DNA sequence: TGTGCCAGTAGTCCGCTAGCGGGGTCTAGCACAGATACGCAGTATTTT.